This TCR beta chain was sequenced during a study of blood T cell repertoires in COVID-19 (dated by TCRdb to 2018 to 2021). General notes on the study: Samples from collaborators originated in the United States, Italy and Spain and spanned both the acute and convalescent phases of COVID-19. The material from the prospective study consisted of cDNA or gDNA derived from T cells, B-cell-depleted T cells, or PBMCs. The dataset comprised deeply sampled blood TCRbeta repertoires from subjects exposed to, actively infected with, or recovered from COVID-19. The repertoires were released in a freely available public database meant as a resource for research on the immune response to SARS-CoV-2. The samples were drawn from two sources: the first 160 participants of the ongoing ImmuneRACE study, and 1,254 subjects contributed by 6 global collaborators. The sample metadata nearly always contained a de-identified subject ID, COVID-19 status, age in years and sex. Where available, HLA class I and class II types were taken from metadata supplied by the sample provider and were not determined by assay-based typing. Summary of the overall study and its limitations: How much clinical and demographic metadata was included differed by source and by participant, and the metadata was provided uncurated.

The CDR3 numbers 14 residues from cysteine through phenylalanine. Of the read, only the CDR3 DNA is kept; its 42 bases are in frame from base 1. CDR1 and CDR2 (PRHDT, FYEKMQ) derive from the germline V gene (reference sequence). V and J lose 5 bases and 4 bases, and a span of 14 bases separates them. Comments on this clone: The antigen this receptor binds is unknown. Per-base qualities were not stored, and no clone one base away is much larger.

The immunoSEQ Assay, a bias-controlled multiplex PCR, was used to amplify TCRbeta CDR3 regions from genomic DNA. Per the original workflow: Nucleated cell counts per sample were estimated from amplification of reference gene primers within the assay. Sequence reads were collapsed and filtered to measure the absolute abundance of every unique TCRbeta CDR3 rearrangement. Productive Simpson clonality was computed per sample as the square root of Simpson's diversity index over productive rearrangements. TCRdb took over this immuneACCESS table, retaining in-frame rearrangements with V and J assigned. Such tables are incomplete; in checked studies, under half of the missing clones stem from an unresolved V gene, and the remainder is unexplained. The V and J calls and clone size come from that table; D and trimming were worked out from the DNA. The sample table holds around 180,000 clones, of which over 70% were seen once. The ten largest account for around 15% of the sample.

The collaborating institutions used their own protocols to collect whole blood in K2EDTA tubes. For TCRbeta analysis, collaborators shipped samples as frozen whole blood, isolated PBMCs, or DNA extracted from either of those sample types. The sequenced sample consisted of peripheral blood. The rearranged chain carries TRBV13 and TRBJ2-5; TRBD1 is perhaps the D gene, given 6 matching bases. The TCR was taken from a man in his sixties with active or convalescent COVID-19. CDR3 region: CASSEGHLGETQYF. The nucleotide sequence reads as follows: TGTGCCAGCAGCGAGGGACATCTCGGAGAGACCCAGTACTTC.